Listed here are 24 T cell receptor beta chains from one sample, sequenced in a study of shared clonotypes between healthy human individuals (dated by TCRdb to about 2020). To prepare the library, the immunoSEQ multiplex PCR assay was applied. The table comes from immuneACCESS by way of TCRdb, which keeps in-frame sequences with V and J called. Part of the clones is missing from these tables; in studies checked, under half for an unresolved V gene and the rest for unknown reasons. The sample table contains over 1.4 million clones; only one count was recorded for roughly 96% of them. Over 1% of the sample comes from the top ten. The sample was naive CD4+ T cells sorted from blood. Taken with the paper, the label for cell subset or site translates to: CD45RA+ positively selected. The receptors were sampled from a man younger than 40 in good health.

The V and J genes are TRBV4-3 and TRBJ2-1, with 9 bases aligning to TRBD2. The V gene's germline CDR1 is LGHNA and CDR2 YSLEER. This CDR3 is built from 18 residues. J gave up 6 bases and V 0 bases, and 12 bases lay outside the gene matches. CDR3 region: CASSQDLRLAGTSNEQFF. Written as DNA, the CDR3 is TGCGCCAGCAGCCAAGATCTTAGGCTAGCGGGAACTTCCAATGAGCAGTTCTTC.

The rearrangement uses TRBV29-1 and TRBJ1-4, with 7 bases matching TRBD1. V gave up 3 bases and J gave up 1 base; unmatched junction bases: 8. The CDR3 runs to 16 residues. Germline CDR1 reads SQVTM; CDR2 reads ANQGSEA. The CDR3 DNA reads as TGCAGCGTTGAGGTCGCGCAGGGGGTAACTAATGAAAAACTGTTTTTT. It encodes CSVEVAQGVTNEKLFF.

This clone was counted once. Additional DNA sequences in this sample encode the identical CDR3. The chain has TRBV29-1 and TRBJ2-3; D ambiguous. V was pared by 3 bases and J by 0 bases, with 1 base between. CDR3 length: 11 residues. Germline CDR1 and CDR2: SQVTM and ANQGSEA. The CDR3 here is CSVDSTDTQYF. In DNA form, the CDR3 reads TGCAGCGTTGACAGCACAGATACGCAGTATTTT.

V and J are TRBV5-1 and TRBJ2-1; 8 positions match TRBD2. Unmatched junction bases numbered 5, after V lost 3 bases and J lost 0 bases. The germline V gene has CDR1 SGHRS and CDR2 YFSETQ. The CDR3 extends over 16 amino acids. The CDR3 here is CASSSLAEFSYNEQFF. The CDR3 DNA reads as TGCGCCAGCAGCTCACTAGCGGAATTCTCCTACAATGAGCAGTTCTTC. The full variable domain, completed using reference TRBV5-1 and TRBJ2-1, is KAGVTQTPRYLIKTRGQQVTLSCSPISGHRSVSWYQQTPGQGLQFLFEYFSETQRNKGNFPGRFSGRQFSNSRSEMNVSTLELGDSALYLCASSSLAEFSYNEQFFGPGTRLTVL.

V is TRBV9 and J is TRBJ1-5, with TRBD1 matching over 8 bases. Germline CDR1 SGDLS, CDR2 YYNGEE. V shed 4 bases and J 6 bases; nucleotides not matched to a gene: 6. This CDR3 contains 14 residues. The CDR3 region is CASSPGQGGQPQHF. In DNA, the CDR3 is TGTGCCAGCAGCCCAGGACAGGGCGGTCAGCCCCAGCATTTT.

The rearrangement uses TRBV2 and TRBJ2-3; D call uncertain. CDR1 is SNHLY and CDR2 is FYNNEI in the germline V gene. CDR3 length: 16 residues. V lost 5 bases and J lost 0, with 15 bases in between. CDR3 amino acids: CASSHPLESSTDTQYF. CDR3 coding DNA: TGTGCCAGCAGTCACCCCCTCGAATCTAGCACAGATACGCAGTATTTT.

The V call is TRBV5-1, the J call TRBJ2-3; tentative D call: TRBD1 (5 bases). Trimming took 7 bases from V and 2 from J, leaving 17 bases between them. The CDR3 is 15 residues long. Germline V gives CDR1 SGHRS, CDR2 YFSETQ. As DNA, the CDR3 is TGCGCCAGCGGGAAGACAGTTGGGGCCACAGATACGCAGTATTTT. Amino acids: CASGKTVGATDTQYF.

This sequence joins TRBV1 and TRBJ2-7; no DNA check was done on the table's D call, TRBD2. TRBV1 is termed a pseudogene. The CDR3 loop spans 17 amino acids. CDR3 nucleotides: TGCACCAGCAGCCAGGCCCCCCGGGGAAGGGTTCCCTACGAGCAGTACTTC. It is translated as CTSSQAPRGRVPYEQYF.

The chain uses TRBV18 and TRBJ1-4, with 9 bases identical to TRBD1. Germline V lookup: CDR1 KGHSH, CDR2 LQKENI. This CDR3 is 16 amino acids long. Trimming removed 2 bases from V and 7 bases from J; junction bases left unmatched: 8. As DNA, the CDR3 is TGTGCCAGCTCACCAAGATCTGGGACAGGGCGTGAAAAACTGTTTTTT. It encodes CASSPRSGTGREKLFF. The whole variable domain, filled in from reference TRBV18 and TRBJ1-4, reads NAGVMQNPRHLVRRRGQEARLRCSPMKGHSHVYWYRQLPEEGLKFMVYLQKENIIDESGMPKERFSAEFPKEGPSILRIQQVVRGDSAAYFCASSPRSGTGREKLFFGSGTQLSVL.

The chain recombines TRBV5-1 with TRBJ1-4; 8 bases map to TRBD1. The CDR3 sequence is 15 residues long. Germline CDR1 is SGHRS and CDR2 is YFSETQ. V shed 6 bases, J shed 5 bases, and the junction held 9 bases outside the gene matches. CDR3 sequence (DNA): TGCGCCAGCATGAATGTAGGACAGGGCAATGAAAAACTGTTTTTT. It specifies CASMNVGQGNEKLFF.

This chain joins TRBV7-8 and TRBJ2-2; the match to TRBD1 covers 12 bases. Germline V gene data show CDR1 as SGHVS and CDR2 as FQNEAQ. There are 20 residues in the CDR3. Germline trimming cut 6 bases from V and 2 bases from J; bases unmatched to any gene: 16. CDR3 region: CASSWDRGLGLTRNTGELFF. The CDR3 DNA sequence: TGTGCCAGCAGTTGGGACAGGGGGCTCGGACTAACCCGTAACACCGGGGAGCTGTTTTTT.

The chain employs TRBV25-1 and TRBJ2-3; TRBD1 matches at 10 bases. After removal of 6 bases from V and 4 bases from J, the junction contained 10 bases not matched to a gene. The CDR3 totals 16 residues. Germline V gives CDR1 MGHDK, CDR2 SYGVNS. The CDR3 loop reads CASRDRQGAGADTQYF. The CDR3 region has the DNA TGTGCCAGCAGGGATCGACAGGGGGCTGGTGCAGATACGCAGTATTTT.

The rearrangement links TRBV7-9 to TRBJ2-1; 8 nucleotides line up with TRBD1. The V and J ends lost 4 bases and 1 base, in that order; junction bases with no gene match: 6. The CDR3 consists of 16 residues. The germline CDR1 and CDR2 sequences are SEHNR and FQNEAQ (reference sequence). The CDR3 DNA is TGTGCCAGCAGCTCCACCCACAGGGGGTCCTACAATGAGCAGTTCTTC. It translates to CASSSTHRGSYNEQFF.

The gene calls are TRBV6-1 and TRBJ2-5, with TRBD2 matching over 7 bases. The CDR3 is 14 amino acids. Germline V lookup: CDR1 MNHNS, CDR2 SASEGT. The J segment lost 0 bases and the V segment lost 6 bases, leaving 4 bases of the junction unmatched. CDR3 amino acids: CASRVGGDQETQYF. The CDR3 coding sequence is TGTGCCAGCAGAGTGGGGGGGGACCAAGAGACCCAGTACTTC.

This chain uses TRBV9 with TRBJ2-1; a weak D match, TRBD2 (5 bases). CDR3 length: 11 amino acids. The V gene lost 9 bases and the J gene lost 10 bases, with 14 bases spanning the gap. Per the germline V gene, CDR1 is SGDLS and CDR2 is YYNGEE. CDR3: CATPPPGEQFF. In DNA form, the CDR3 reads TGTGCCACCCCTCCTCCGGGGGAGCAGTTCTTC.

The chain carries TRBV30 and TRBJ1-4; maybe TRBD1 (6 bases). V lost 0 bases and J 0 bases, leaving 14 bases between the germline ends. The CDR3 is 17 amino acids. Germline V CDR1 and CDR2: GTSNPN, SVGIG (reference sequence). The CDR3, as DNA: TGTGCCTGGAGTGTAGTCAGGACAGCTGCAACTAATGAAAAACTGTTTTTT. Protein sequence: CAWSVVRTAATNEKLFF.

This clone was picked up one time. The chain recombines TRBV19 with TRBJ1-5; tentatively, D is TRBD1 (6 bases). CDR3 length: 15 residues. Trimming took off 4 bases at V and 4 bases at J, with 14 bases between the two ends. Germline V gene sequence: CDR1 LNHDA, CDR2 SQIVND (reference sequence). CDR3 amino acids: CASSNFRGGNQPQHF. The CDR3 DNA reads TGTGCCAGTAGTAACTTCAGGGGCGGGAATCAGCCCCAGCATTTT.

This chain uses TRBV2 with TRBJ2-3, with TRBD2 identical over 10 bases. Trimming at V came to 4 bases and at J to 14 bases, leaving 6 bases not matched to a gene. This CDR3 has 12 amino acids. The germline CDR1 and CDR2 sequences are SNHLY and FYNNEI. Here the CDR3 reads CASSASGSAWYF. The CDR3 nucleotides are TGTGCCAGCAGTGCTAGCGGGAGTGCCTGGTATTTT.

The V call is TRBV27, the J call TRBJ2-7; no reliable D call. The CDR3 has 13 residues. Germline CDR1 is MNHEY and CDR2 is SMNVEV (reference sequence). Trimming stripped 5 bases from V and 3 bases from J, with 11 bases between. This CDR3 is CASSRQRFYEQYF. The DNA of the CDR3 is TGTGCCAGCAGTCGGCAGAGGTTCTACGAGCAGTACTTC.

CDR3 region: CATGRSGGSNQPQHF. The DNA for the CDR3 is TGTGCCACCGGTCGCTCTGGAGGTAGCAATCAGCCCCAGCATTTT. This chain connects TRBV15 to TRBJ1-5; D not resolved. The V gene lost 8 bases and the J gene lost 0 bases, with 14 bases spanning the gap. CDR3 length equals 15 residues. From germline, CDR1 is LNHNV and CDR2 YYDKDF (reference sequence).

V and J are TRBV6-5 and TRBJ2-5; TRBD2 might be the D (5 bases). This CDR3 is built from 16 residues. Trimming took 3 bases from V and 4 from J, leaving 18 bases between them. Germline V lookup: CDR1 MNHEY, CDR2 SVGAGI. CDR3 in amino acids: CASSYFRPAGVETQYF. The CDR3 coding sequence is TGTGCCAGCAGTTATTTTAGACCCGCCGGGGTAGAGACCCAGTACTTC.

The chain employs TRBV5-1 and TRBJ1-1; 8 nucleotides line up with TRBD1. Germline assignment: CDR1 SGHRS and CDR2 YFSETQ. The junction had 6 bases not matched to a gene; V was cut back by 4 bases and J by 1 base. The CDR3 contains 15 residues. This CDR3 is CASSRTDRGNTEAFF. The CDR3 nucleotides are TGCGCCAGCAGCCGAACAGACAGGGGGAACACTGAAGCTTTCTTT.

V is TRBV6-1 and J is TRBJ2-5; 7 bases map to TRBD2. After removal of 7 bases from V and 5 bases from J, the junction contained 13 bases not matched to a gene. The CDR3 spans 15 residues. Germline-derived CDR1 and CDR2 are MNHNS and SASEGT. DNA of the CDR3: TGTGCCAGCACTTTGATTGGGAGGGGAGCGGAGACCCAGTACTTC. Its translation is CASTLIGRGAETQYF.

CDR3 in DNA: TGTGCCAGCAGCGTAGTGGCAGCGGGAAACTACAATGAGCAGTTCTTC. It specifies CASSVVAAGNYNEQFF. This chain joins TRBV9 and TRBJ2-1; TRBD2 agrees at 7 bases. V gave up 0 bases and J gave up 3 bases; unmatched junction bases: 6. Per germline, CDR1 SGDLS and CDR2 YYNGEE. The CDR3 loop spans 16 amino acids.